This TCR beta chain stems from a study of blood T cell repertoires in COVID-19. Overall study context: Both acute and convalescent COVID-19 samples were obtained from the United States, Italy and Spain. PBMCs, B-cell-depleted T cells, or T cells were the source of the cDNA or gDNA that made up the material.

The V end lost 5 bases, the J end lost 3 bases, and 14 bases lay between the germline ends. Germline CDR1 SEHNR, CDR2 FQNEAQ (reference sequence). The CDR3 loop spans 15 amino acids. Source study methods: Estimated nucleated cell counts came from reference gene primer amplification. Here immunoSEQ multiplex PCR was the method, and the copy in TCRdb shows in-frame clones only, minus some. Clone size and V and J calls were adopted from that table, with D and trimming inferred from the DNA. This table holds around 21,000 clones, roughly 86% found once. This clone came up a few times. The chain joins TRBV7-9 to TRBJ1-5, with D perhaps matching TRBD1 (6 bases). Input material: peripheral blood. The clonotype comes from a human donor in a cohort sampled during active COVID-19. CDR3 sequence reads: CASSPHGQNNQPQHF. DNA of the CDR3: TGTGCCAGCAGCCCCCACGGACAGAACAATCAGCCCCAGCATTTT.